A selection of T cell receptor beta chains follows, all from one sample in a study of T cells in Graves' hyperthyroidism and ophthalmopathy. TCRdb passed the multiplex PCR reads through MiXCR, listing each CDR3 protein once. In the table there are under 700,000 distinct CDR3 sequences, about half of which are singletons. Specimen: peripheral blood or thyroid tissue (not recorded which). These receptors were taken from a woman aged 18-30 years with Graves' hyperthyroidism. Each CDR3 is given with its conserved first and last residue. A D gene is named only where the DNA matches it firmly. Some rows have no size entry. The others give once, few or many, or a class for an expanded clone.

TRBV29-1	-	many	TRBJ2-7	TGCAGCGTTGAGGGGCCTTACGAGCAGTACTTC	CSVEGPYEQYF
TRBV6-6	TRBD1	few	TRBJ2-5	TGTGCCAGCACGTTGGGACAGACCCAAGAGACCCAGTACTTC	CASTLGQTQETQYF
TRBV7-3	TRBD1	-	TRBJ2-2	TGCGCCAGCAGCCAACTGACAGGGACCGGGGAGCTGTTTTTT	CASSQLTGTGELFF
TRBV2	-	-	TRBJ1-2	TGTGCCAGCAGGTTATATGGCTACACCTTC	CASRLYGYTF
TRBV7-9	-	few	TRBJ2-7	TGTGCCAGCAGCGGCATCCCACCCCAGGGGCCTTACGAGCAGTACTTC	CASSGIPPQGPYEQYF
TRBV12-5	-	once	TRBJ1-2	TGTGCTAGTGGGATTGGGGCTGGAGGCTACACCTTC	CASGIGAGGYTF
TRBV29-1	TRBD1	many	TRBJ2-7	TGCAGCGTTGAAGGGACAGGGACCTACGAGCAGTACTTC	CSVEGTGTYEQYF
TRBV7-9	TRBD1	-	TRBJ1-1	TGTGCCAGCAGCGGTACAGGGGGGAGGAGGGACACTGAAGCTTTCTTT	CASSGTGGRRDTEAFF
TRBV7-9	-	few	TRBJ1-3	TGTGCCAGCAGCTTTTCGGGGACGGCAACTGGAAACACCATATATTTT	CASSFSGTATGNTIYF
TRBV5-1	-	once	TRBJ1-1	TGCGCCAGCAGCGCGGACGGGTTGAGCACTGAAGCTTTCTTT	CASSADGLSTEAFF
TRBV29-1	-	-	TRBJ1-1	TGCAGCGTGTCATTGGCGGGAGGCACTGAAGCTTTCTTT	CSVSLAGGTEAFF
TRBV7-6	-	few	TRBJ2-7	TGTGCCAGCAGCGCAACAGGGAAAGAGCAGTACTTC	CASSATGKEQYF
TRBV20-1	TRBD2	-	TRBJ2-7	TGCAGTGCTAGTAACCGGCAGCGGGGAACCTACGAGCAGTACTTC	CSASNRQRGTYEQYF
TRBV9	-	-	TRBJ1-2	TGTGCCAGCAGCGAGGGGAGGACGTATCAGCCTAACTATGGCTACACCTTC	CASSEGRTYQPNYGYTF
TRBV7-2	-	-	TRBJ2-7	TGTGCCAGCAGCTTAGATGTCAGCCGCACCTACGAGCAGTACTTC	CASSLDVSRTYEQYF
TRBV7-2	-	-	TRBJ1-6	TGTGCCAGCAAAACGACATGGGCAGGGACGAATTCACCCCTCCACTTT	CASKTTWAGTNSPLHF
TRBV7-8	-	few	TRBJ1-5	TGTGCCAGCAGCCAGGGACCGGGCTATCAGCCCCAGCATTTT	CASSQGPGYQPQHF
TRBV6-5	-	-	TRBJ1-6	TGTGCCAGCAGTTCCTTGGGGCCGATGAATTCACCCCTCCACTTT	CASSSLGPMNSPLHF
TRBV12-3/TRBV12-4	TRBD1	few	TRBJ1-1	TGTGCCAGCAGCGACAGGGGCCACACTGAAGCTTTCTTT	CASSDRGHTEAFF
TRBV2	TRBD1	-	TRBJ1-1	TGCGCCAGCAGCCTCTCGACAGGGAGGACTGAAGCTTTCTTT	CASSLSTGRTEAFF
TRBV14	TRBD1	once	TRBJ2-5	TGTGCCAGCAGCCCGCGGCATAACTGGACAGGTGGGAAAGAGACCCAGTACTTC	CASSPRHNWTGGKETQYF
TRBV10-3	TRBD1	many	TRBJ1-5	TGTGCCATCAGTGGGGACAGATACAATCAGCCCCAGCATTTT	CAISGDRYNQPQHF
TRBV10-3	-	many	TRBJ1-6	TGTGCCAGCAGTGAGGATTCACCCCTCCACTTT	CASSEDSPLHF
TRBV10-3	-	-	TRBJ1-3	TGTGCCAGCAGTGAACGGGAGAGCTCTGGAAACACCATATATTTT	CASSERESSGNTIYF
TRBV20-1	-	once	TRBJ1-5	TGCGGAGGGCTAGAGGGAAACTCTTATCAGCCCCAGCATTTT	CGGLEGNSYQPQHF
TRBV24-1	-	-	TRBJ1-2	TGTGCCACCAGTGCTCCGGACTATGGCTACACCTTC	CATSAPDYGYTF
TRBV2	-	many	TRBJ2-2	TGTGCCAGCAGTGGATACACCGGGGAGCTGTTTTTT	CASSGYTGELFF
TRBV2	TRBD2	-	TRBJ2-5	TGTGCCAGCAGTGCTAGCGGGGTATGGGAGACCCAGTACTTC	CASSASGVWETQYF
TRBV7-2	TRBD2	-	TRBJ2-5	TGTGCCAGCAGGGGACTAGCGGGAGGGCCAAGGGAGACCCAGTACTTC	CASRGLAGGPRETQYF
TRBV24-1	-	-	TRBJ2-3	TGTGCCACCAGTGATGGGGGACATACCACAGATACGCAGTATTTT	CATSDGGHTTDTQYF
TRBV25-1	-	few	TRBJ1-1	TGTGCCAGCAGTCAGACAGCCAGGGTGAACACTGAAGCTTTCTTT	CASSQTARVNTEAFF
TRBV2	TRBD2	few	TRBJ2-6	TGTGCCAGCACCAGACTAGCGGGAGCCATGGGTCTGGGGGCCAACGTCCTGACTTTC	CASTRLAGAMGLGANVLTF
TRBV7-6	-	-	TRBJ2-7	TGTGCCAGCAGCTTAGCGGGTTTGCAGTACTTC	CASSLAGLQYF
TRBV7-2	-	-	TRBJ1-3	TGTGCCAGCAGCTCTCAGTTTATGTACGGAAACACCATATATTTT	CASSSQFMYGNTIYF
TRBV2	-	few	TRBJ1-2	TGTGCCAGCAGTCCCGGGGCCCACAGGAGTGGCTACACCTTC	CASSPGAHRSGYTF
TRBV9	-	-	TRBJ1-6	TGTGCCAGCTCGACAGAATATAATTCACCCCTCCACTTT	CASSTEYNSPLHF
TRBV13	-	few	TRBJ1-2	TGTGCTAGCAGCTTAGTACTTGGCTACACCTTC	CASSLVLGYTF